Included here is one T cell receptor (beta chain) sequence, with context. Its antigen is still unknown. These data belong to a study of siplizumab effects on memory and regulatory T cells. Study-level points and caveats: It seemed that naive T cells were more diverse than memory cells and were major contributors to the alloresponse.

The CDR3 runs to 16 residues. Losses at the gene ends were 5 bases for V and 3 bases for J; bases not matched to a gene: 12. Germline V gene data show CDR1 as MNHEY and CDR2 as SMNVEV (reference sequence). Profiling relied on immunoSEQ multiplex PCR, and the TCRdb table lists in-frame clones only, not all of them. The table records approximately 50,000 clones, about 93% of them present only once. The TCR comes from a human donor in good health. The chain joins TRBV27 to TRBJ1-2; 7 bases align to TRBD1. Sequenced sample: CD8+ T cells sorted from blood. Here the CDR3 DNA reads TGTGCCAGCAGTACTAACGGACAGGAAAGCTACTATGGCTACACCTTC. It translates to CASSTNGQESYYGYTF.